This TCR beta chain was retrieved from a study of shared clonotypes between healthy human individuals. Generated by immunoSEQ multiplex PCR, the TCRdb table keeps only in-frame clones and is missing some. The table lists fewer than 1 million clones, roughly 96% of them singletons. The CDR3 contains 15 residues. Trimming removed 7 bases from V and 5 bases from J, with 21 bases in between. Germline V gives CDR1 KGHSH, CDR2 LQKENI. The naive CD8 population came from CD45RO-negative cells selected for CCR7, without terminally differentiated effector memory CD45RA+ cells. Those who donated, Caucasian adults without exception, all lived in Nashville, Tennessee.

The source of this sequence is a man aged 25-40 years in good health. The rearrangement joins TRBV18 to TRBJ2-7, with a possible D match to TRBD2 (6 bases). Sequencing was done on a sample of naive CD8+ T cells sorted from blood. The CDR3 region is CASCEGGTSIDEQYF. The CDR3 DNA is TGTGCCAGCTGCGAGGGCGGGACCTCCATAGACGAGCAGTACTTC.